The sequence of this T cell receptor beta chain was determined in a study of a mutant IDH1 vaccine in newly diagnosed glioma. Study at large: Patients were given eight vaccinations, scheduled in weeks 1, 3, 5, 7, 11, 15, 19 and 23. Vaccination followed radiotherapy alone by 4-6 weeks, or accompanied temozolomide cycles.

Study findings and constraints: Pseudoprogression seemed unlinked to shifts in top peripheral T cell clonotypes. Immune responses induced by vaccination arose in approximately 93% of the patients.

Worth noting for this clone: Its antigen is unidentified.

Time point described: week 23, last vaccination. In the vaccine, a single dose held 300 ug of the mutant IDH1 20-mer peptide, along with topical imiquimod. Sequencing used immunoSEQ multiplex PCR; TCRdb keeps in-frame clones, though not all of them. The sample contains about 20,000 clones, around 82% of which appear only once. Germline V CDR1 and CDR2: LNHNV, YYDKDF (reference sequence). The V end lost 3 bases, the J end lost 0 bases, and 15 bases lay between the germline ends. The CDR3 sequence is 16 residues long. The TCR originated in a man in his thirties or forties with glioma. The chain joins TRBV15 to TRBJ2-7; D unclear. Sequencing was performed on PBMCs, taken from a glioma patient whose treatment included an IDH1 peptide vaccine. The chain's CDR3 is CATSSPKDTNSYEQYF. CDR3 coding DNA: TGTGCCACCAGCAGCCCCAAAGACACCAACTCCTACGAGCAGTACTTC. Full variable domain (missing parts from reference TRBV15 and TRBJ2-7): DAMVIQNPRYQVTQFGKPVTLSCSQTLNHNVMYWYQQKSSQAPKLLFHYYDKDFNNEADTPDNFQSRRPNTSFCFLDIRSPGLGDTAMYLCATSSPKDTNSYEQYFGPGTRLTVT.